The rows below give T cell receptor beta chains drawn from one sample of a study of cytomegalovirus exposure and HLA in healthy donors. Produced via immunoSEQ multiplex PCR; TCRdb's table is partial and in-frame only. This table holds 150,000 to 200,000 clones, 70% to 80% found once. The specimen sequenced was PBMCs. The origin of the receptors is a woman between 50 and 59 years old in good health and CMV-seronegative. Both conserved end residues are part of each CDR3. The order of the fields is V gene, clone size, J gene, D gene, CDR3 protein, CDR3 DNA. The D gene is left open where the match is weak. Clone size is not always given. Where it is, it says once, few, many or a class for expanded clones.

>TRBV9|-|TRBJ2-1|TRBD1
CASSPIQGVNEQFF
TGTGCCAGCAGCCCCATACAGGGGGTCAATGAGCAGTTCTTC
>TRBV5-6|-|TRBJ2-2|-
CASEAVSGNTGELFF
TGTGCCAGCGAAGCGGTCAGTGGGAACACCGGGGAGCTGTTTTTT
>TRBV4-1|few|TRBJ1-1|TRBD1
CASSQDRTGRLSEAFF
TGCGCCAGCAGCCAAGATCGGACAGGGAGGTTATCTGAAGCTTTCTTT
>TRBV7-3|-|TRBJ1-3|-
CASREMLGEGTIYF
TGTGCCAGCAGGGAGATGTTAGGGGAGGGCACCATATATTTT
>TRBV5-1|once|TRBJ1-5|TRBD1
CASSEGQGARNQPQHF
TGCGCCAGCAGCGAAGGACAGGGGGCGCGCAATCAGCCCCAGCATTTT
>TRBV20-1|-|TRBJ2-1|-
CSAYEEYEQFF
TGCAGTGCTTATGAGGAGTATGAGCAGTTCTTC
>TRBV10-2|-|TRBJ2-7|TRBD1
CASSDAGTGWFNEQYF
TGCGCCAGCAGTGATGCCGGGACAGGGTGGTTCAACGAGCAGTACTTC
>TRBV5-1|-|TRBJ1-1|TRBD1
CASFRDSLTYTEAFF
TGCGCCAGTTTCCGGGACAGCTTAACCTACACTGAAGCTTTCTTT
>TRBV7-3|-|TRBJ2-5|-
CASSLSSSRQETQYF
TGTGCCAGCAGCTTATCATCTTCGCGGCAAGAGACCCAGTACTTC
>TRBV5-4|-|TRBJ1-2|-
CASSVKGGSDYGYTF
TGTGCCAGCAGCGTTAAAGGAGGTTCTGACTATGGCTACACCTTC
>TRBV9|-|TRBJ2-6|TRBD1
CASSAGQGLFLSGANVLTF
TGTGCCAGCAGCGCCGGACAGGGTCTCTTCCTCTCTGGGGCCAACGTCCTGACTTTC
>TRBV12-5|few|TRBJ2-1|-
CASGLRGNNEQFF
TGTGCTAGTGGTTTGAGGGGGAACAATGAGCAGTTCTTC
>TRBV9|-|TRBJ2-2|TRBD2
CASSPRGVPGGNTGELFF
TGTGCCAGCAGCCCGCGGGGCGTGCCGGGAGGAAACACCGGGGAGCTGTTTTTT
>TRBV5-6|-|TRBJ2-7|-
CASSLPLGGAGEQYF
TGTGCCAGCAGCTTGCCGTTAGGGGGCGCGGGGGAGCAGTACTTC
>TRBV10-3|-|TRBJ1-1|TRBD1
CAISEWGQQDGTEAFF
TGTGCCATCAGTGAATGGGGACAGCAGGACGGCACTGAAGCTTTCTTT
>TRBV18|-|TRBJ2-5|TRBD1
CASSPQTGQETQYF
TGTGCCAGCTCACCACAGACAGGGCAAGAGACCCAGTACTTC
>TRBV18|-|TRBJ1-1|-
CASSPDRREAFF
TGTGCCAGCTCACCTGACAGGAGGGAAGCTTTCTTT
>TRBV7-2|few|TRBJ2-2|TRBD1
CASRSPSGQGAGELFF
TGTGCCAGCAGGTCGCCTTCGGGTCAGGGGGCCGGGGAGCTGTTTTTT
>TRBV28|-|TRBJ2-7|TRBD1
CASSLGGTGDREQYF
TGTGCCAGCAGTTTAGGTGGGACAGGGGACCGCGAGCAGTACTTC
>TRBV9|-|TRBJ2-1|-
CADYRSRDEQFF
TGTGCCGATTACCGTAGTCGGGATGAGCAGTTCTTC
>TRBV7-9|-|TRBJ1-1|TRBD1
CASSPTTGTVEAFF
TGTGCCAGCAGCCCGACGACAGGGACGGTTGAAGCTTTCTTT
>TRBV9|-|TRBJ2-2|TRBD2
CASSLREGQNTGELFF
TGTGCCAGCAGCTTAAGGGAGGGCCAGAACACCGGGGAGCTGTTTTTT
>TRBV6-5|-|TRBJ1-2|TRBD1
CASSWTGGENYGYTF
TGTGCCAGCAGTTGGACAGGGGGAGAAAACTATGGCTACACCTTC
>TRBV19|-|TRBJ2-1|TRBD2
CASSLSKREGLGGEQFF
TGTGCCAGTAGTCTATCCAAGCGGGAGGGCCTAGGCGGTGAGCAGTTCTTC
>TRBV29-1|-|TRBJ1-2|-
CSVDRASNYGYTF
TGCAGCGTTGATCGAGCATCGAACTATGGCTACACCTTC
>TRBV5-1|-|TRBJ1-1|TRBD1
CASSYGQGNTEAFF
TGCGCCAGCAGTTACGGACAGGGGAACACTGAAGCTTTCTTT
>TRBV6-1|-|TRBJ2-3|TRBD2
CASSEGAGPTDTQYF
TGTGCCAGCAGTGAAGGAGCGGGGCCCACAGATACGCAGTATTTT
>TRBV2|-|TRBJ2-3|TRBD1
CASSTGDRVRTDTQYF
TGTGCCAGCAGTACTGGGGACAGGGTACGAACAGATACGCAGTATTTT
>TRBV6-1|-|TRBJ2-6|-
CASSEMGPSGANVLTF
TGTGCCAGCAGTGAAATGGGCCCCTCTGGGGCCAACGTCCTGACTTTC
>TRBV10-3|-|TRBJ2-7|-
CAIKGTLAYEQYF
TGTGCCATCAAGGGGACTTTGGCCTACGAGCAGTACTTC
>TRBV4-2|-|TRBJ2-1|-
CASSQDGDHGTEQFF
TGTGCCAGCAGCCAAGATGGGGACCACGGGACAGAGCAGTTCTTC
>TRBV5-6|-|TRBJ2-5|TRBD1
CASSNGTGGGKTQYF
TGTGCCAGCAGTAACGGGACAGGGGGCGGAAAGACCCAGTACTTC
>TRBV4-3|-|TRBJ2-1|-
CASSPGSGYNEQFF
TGCGCCAGCAGTCCGGGATCAGGCTACAATGAGCAGTTCTTC
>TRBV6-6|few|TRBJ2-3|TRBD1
CASSLRTGGRDTQYF
TGTGCCAGCAGCCTTCGGACAGGGGGCAGAGATACGCAGTATTTT
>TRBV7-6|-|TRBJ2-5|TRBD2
CASSRLRVAGGETQYF
TGTGCCAGCAGCCGACTGAGGGTAGCGGGAGGAGAGACCCAGTACTTC
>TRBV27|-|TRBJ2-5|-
CASSLSALGTQYF
TGTGCCAGCAGTTTATCGGCCCTTGGGACCCAGTACTTC
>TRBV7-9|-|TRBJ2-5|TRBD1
CASIAGGRETQYF
TGTGCCAGCATCGCAGGGGGTAGGGAGACCCAGTACTTC
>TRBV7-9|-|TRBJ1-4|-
CASSLAWGTNEKLFF
TGTGCCAGCAGCTTAGCGTGGGGCACTAATGAAAAACTGTTTTTT
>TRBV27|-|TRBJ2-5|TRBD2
CASSATSGRAWETQYF
TGTGCCAGCAGTGCCACTAGCGGGAGGGCTTGGGAGACCCAGTACTTC
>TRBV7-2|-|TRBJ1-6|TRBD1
CASSPDRGSNSPLHF
TGTGCCAGCAGCCCAGACAGGGGTTCAAATTCACCCCTCCACTTT
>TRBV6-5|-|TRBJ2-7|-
CASTRVGGEQYF
TGTGCCAGCACCCGAGTGGGGGGCGAGCAGTACTTC